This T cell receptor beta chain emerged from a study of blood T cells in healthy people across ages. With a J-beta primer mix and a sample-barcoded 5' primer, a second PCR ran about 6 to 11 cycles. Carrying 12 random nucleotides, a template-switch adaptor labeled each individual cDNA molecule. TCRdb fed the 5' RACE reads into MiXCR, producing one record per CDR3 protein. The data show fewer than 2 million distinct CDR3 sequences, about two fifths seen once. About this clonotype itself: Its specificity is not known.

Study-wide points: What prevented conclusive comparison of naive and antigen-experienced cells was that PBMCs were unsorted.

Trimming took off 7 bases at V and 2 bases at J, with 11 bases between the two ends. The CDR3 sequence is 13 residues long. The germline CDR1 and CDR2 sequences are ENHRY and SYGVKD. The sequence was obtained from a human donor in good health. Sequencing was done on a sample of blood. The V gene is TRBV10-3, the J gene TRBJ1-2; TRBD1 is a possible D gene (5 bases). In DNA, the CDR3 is TGTGCCATCACCGAAGGGGAAAACTATGGCTACACCTTC. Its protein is CAITEGENYGYTF.